These 24 T cell receptor beta chains came from one sample sequenced in a study of cytomegalovirus exposure and HLA in healthy donors. PCR used 60 Vbeta primers and 13 Jbeta primers. Produced via immunoSEQ multiplex PCR; TCRdb's table is partial and in-frame only. This sample lists roughly 220,000 clones; its ten largest clones have 0.95% to 1.3%. Sample: PBMCs. These receptors were collected from a girl aged 2 to 10 in good health and CMV-seropositive.

This rearrangement joins TRBV7-9 to TRBJ1-2; weak D call: TRBD1 (5 bases). Germline-derived CDR1 and CDR2 are SEHNR and FQNEAQ (reference sequence). CDR3 length: 16 amino acids. The V end was cut by 5 bases, the J end by 8 bases, with 24 bases between. The CDR3: CASSAKPGQPLRGYTF. The CDR3 DNA is TGTGCCAGCAGCGCTAAACCAGGGCAACCCCTTCGAGGCTACACCTTC.

J is TRBJ2-3 and V is TRBV11-2; D not certain. The germline V gene encodes CDR1 SGHAT and CDR2 FQNNGV. Trimming left V 5 bases short and J 1 base short, with 13 bases between. The CDR3 runs 15 residues. CDR3 sequence: CASSINPPGTDTQYF. CDR3 DNA: TGTGCCAGCAGCATAAACCCGCCAGGCACAGATACGCAGTATTTT. The full variable domain, its missing parts supplied by reference TRBV11-2 and TRBJ2-3, is EAGVAQSPRYKIIEKRQSVAFWCNPISGHATLYWYQQILGQGPKLLIQFQNNGVVDDSQLPKDRFSAERLKGVDSTLKIQPAKLEDSAVYLCASSINPPGTDTQYFGPGTRLTVL.

The gene calls are TRBV7-3 and TRBJ2-1; D may be TRBD2 (6 bases). The germline gives CDR1 SGHTA, CDR2 FQGTGA. Deletions cut 8 bases from V and 9 bases from J, with 17 bases between. This CDR3 comprises 13 residues. The CDR3: CASGMTSSGEQFF. CDR3 in DNA: TGTGCCAGCGGAATGACTAGTAGCGGTGAGCAGTTCTTC.

V and J are TRBV7-9 and TRBJ2-7; possible D gene TRBD1, 6 bases. Trimming took off 5 bases at V and 5 bases at J, with 16 bases between the two ends. This CDR3 has 14 amino acids. Per germline, CDR1 SEHNR and CDR2 FQNEAQ (reference sequence). CDR3: CASSRRTGNNEQYF. CDR3 sequence (DNA): TGTGCCAGCAGCCGGAGAACAGGGAACAACGAGCAGTACTTC.

The chain has TRBV27 and TRBJ2-1, with 9 bases matching TRBD1. The CDR3 extends over 12 amino acids. CDR1 is MNHEY and CDR2 is SMNVEV in the germline V gene (reference sequence). The J segment lost 8 bases and the V segment lost 7 bases, leaving 3 bases of the junction unmatched. This CDR3 reads CASTTGGHEQFF. CDR3 nucleotide sequence: TGTGCCAGCACAACAGGGGGCCATGAGCAGTTCTTC.

The V gene is TRBV11-2, the J gene TRBJ2-3; 11 bases align to TRBD2. Germline assignment: CDR1 SGHAT and CDR2 FQNNGV. CDR3 length equals 19 residues. Losses at the gene ends were 1 base for V and 4 bases for J; bases not matched to a gene: 13. The CDR3 loop reads CASSLGLAGGPRPADTQYF. The CDR3, as DNA: TGTGCCAGCAGCTTAGGGCTAGCGGGAGGACCACGGCCAGCAGATACGCAGTATTTT.

The rearrangement links TRBV29-1 to TRBJ2-1; TRBD2 aligns across 9 bases. Germline values: CDR1 SQVTM, CDR2 ANQGSEA. After removal of 3 bases from V and 7 bases from J, the junction contained 7 bases not matched to a gene. The CDR3 consists of 14 residues. This CDR3 is CSVDGSGRINEQFF. The CDR3 DNA sequence: TGCAGCGTTGATGGTAGCGGGAGAATAAATGAGCAGTTCTTC.

The rearrangement joins TRBV28 to TRBJ2-3, with 11 bases fitting TRBD2. The V and J ends lost 7 bases and 6 bases, in that order; junction bases with no gene match: 9. The CDR3 has 15 amino acids. Looked up from germline, CDR1 is MDHEN and CDR2 is SYDVKM. CDR3 loop: CASKRLAGSADTQYF. DNA for the CDR3: TGTGCCAGCAAACGACTAGCGGGAAGCGCCGATACGCAGTATTTT.

The chain is built from TRBV7-6 and TRBJ2-4; weak D call: TRBD1 (8 bases). From germline, CDR1 is SGHVS and CDR2 FNYEAQ. This CDR3 comprises 16 residues. Trimming shortened V by 3 bases and J by 3 bases, and 15 bases separated the two germline ends. The CDR3 DNA follows: TGTGCCAGCAGCTTGGAGACAGGGGAGGGCAAAAACATTCAGTACTTC. This codes for CASSLETGEGKNIQYF. The full variable domain, with the rest looked up from reference TRBV7-6 and TRBJ2-4, is GAGVSQSPRYKVTKRGQDVALRCDPISGHVSLYWYRQALGQGPEFLTYFNYEAQQDKSGLPNDRFSAERPEGSISTLTIQRTEQRDSAMYRCASSLETGEGKNIQYFGAGTRLSVL.

V and J are TRBV25-1 and TRBJ2-5, with D possibly being TRBD1 (5 bases). The V and J ends lost 5 bases and 1 base respectively, with 11 bases between them. CDR1 MGHDK and CDR2 SYGVNS come from the germline V gene. The length of the CDR3 is 14 residues. The CDR3 coding sequence is TGTGCCAGCAGTACTCAAGGGGTCCAAGAGACCCAGTACTTC. Its protein product is CASSTQGVQETQYF. The full variable domain, in which reference TRBV25-1 and TRBJ2-5 provide the parts outside the CDR3, is EADIYQTPRYLVIGTGKKITLECSQTMGHDKMYWYQQDPGMELHLIHYSYGVNSTEKGDLSSESTVSRIRTEHFPLTLESARPSHTSQYLCASSTQGVQETQYFGPGTRLLVL.

The V call is TRBV28, the J call TRBJ2-7; D perhaps matches TRBD2 (5 bases). Germline V CDR1 and CDR2: MDHEN, SYDVKM. This CDR3 contains 14 residues. V lost 7 bases to trimming and J lost 3 bases, with 16 bases between them. In nucleotides, the CDR3 is TGTGCCAGCACCGGGGTAATGACCTTCTACGAGCAGTACTTC. It codes for CASTGVMTFYEQYF.

The rearrangement links TRBV7-2 to TRBJ1-4, with D maybe TRBD1 (5 bases). The germline V gene encodes CDR1 SGHTA and CDR2 FQGNSA. This CDR3 region has 16 residues. V lost 5 bases and J 5 bases, leaving 18 bases between the germline ends. The CDR3 DNA reads TGTGCCAGCAGCCCCTTTTCCCAGGGCCTGAATGAAAAACTGTTTTTT. Translated: CASSPFSQGLNEKLFF.

This chain connects TRBV6-5 to TRBJ1-2; D is possibly TRBD1 (6 bases). The CDR3 loop spans 15 amino acids. The germline CDR1 and CDR2 sequences are MNHEY and SVGAGI. The ends were cut back, 0 bases at V and 8 bases at J, with 16 bases in the middle. In DNA form, the CDR3 reads TGTGCCAGCAGTTACTCGACGCAGGGGCTCGGAGGCTACACCTTC. Amino acids: CASSYSTQGLGGYTF.

The chain joins TRBV5-1 to TRBJ2-7; 9 nucleotides align to TRBD1. The CDR3 covers 14 residues. Germline-derived CDR1 and CDR2 are SGHRS and YFSETQ. V gave up 4 bases and J gave up 2 bases; unmatched junction bases: 4. The DNA for the CDR3 is TGCGCCAGCAGCGTGGGACAGGGCCCCTACGAGCAGTACTTC. Protein sequence: CASSVGQGPYEQYF.

This chain links TRBV15 with TRBJ1-5, with D perhaps matching TRBD1 (6 bases). Germline V gene sequence: CDR1 LNHNV, CDR2 YYDKDF (reference sequence). This CDR3 has 13 residues. The V and J ends lost 3 bases and 3 bases respectively, with 6 bases between them. CDR3 in amino acids: CATSRGHNQPQHF. The CDR3 DNA reads as TGTGCCACCAGCAGGGGACACAATCAGCCCCAGCATTTT.

J is TRBJ1-1 and V is TRBV11-2, with D uncertain. V was trimmed by 5 bases and J by 3 bases, leaving 13 bases between them. This CDR3 has 14 residues. Germline V gives CDR1 SGHAT, CDR2 FQNNGV. The CDR3: CASSQVGIYTEAFF. The CDR3, as DNA: TGTGCCAGCAGCCAAGTGGGCATCTACACTGAAGCTTTCTTT.

The chain employs TRBV19 and TRBJ1-5; TRBD1 agrees at 9 bases. The CDR3 totals 14 residues. Germline-derived CDR1 and CDR2 are LNHDA and SQIVND (reference sequence). V shed 5 bases and J 6 bases; nucleotides not matched to a gene: 5. CDR3 region: CASSSGQGLQPQHF. The CDR3 DNA follows: TGTGCCAGTAGTTCGGGACAGGGCCTTCAGCCCCAGCATTTT.

The chain combines TRBV4-2 with TRBJ2-3; 7 nucleotides align to TRBD2. V shed 1 base, J shed 2 bases, and the junction held 3 bases outside the gene matches. The CDR3 runs to 15 residues. Germline CDR1 LGHNA, CDR2 YNFKEQ. This CDR3 reads CASSQGERDTDTQYF. The CDR3 DNA is TGTGCCAGCAGCCAAGGGGAGCGGGACACAGATACGCAGTATTTT.

The rearrangement links TRBV15 to TRBJ2-7; TRBD2 aligns across 11 bases. Germline V gives CDR1 LNHNV, CDR2 YYDKDF (reference sequence). The V segment lost 2 bases and the J segment 9 bases; nucleotides outside the gene matches: 9. The CDR3 spans 15 residues. In DNA form, the CDR3 reads TGTGCCACCAGCAGAAAACTAGCGGGAGAGATGGGGCAGTACTTC. This translates into CATSRKLAGEMGQYF.

The chain uses TRBV7-9 and TRBJ1-1; 9 bases are a match to TRBD1. V gave up 4 bases and J gave up 4 bases; unmatched junction bases: 4. Germline lookup yields CDR1 SEHNR and CDR2 FQNEAQ (reference sequence). This CDR3 comprises 14 residues. The chain's CDR3 is CASSWDRVSTEAFF. In DNA, the CDR3 is TGTGCCAGCAGCTGGGACAGGGTATCCACTGAAGCTTTCTTT.

V usage is TRBV7-9 and J usage is TRBJ2-7; possible D gene TRBD2, 7 bases. CDR1 and CDR2 (germline): SEHNR, FQNEAQ (reference sequence). The CDR3 covers 15 residues. The V end lost 7 bases, the J end lost 5 bases, and 21 bases lay between the germline ends. This CDR3 reads CASTNSGGRGDEQYF. The CDR3 coding sequence is TGTGCCAGCACCAACAGTGGTGGGAGGGGGGACGAGCAGTACTTC.

The genes are TRBV11-2 and TRBJ2-7; a weak D match, TRBD2 (6 bases). CDR3 size: 13 residues. Per germline, CDR1 SGHAT and CDR2 FQNNGV. V lost 2 bases and J lost 2, with 7 bases in between. CDR3 region: CASSLWGAYEQYF. CDR3 DNA sequence: TGTGCCAGCAGCTTATGGGGGGCCTACGAGCAGTACTTC. Full variable domain (rest looked up from reference TRBV11-2 and TRBJ2-7): EAGVAQSPRYKIIEKRQSVAFWCNPISGHATLYWYQQILGQGPKLLIQFQNNGVVDDSQLPKDRFSAERLKGVDSTLKIQPAKLEDSAVYLCASSLWGAYEQYFGPGTRLTVT.

Comments on this clone: As the CDR3 is not closed by the conserved phenylalanine or tryptophan, this likely results from a read error. The rearrangement joins TRBV5-1 to TRBJ2-3, with 7 nucleotides matching TRBD2. Germline V gene data show CDR1 as SGHRS and CDR2 as YFSETQ. This CDR3 is built from 16 residues. The junction had 10 bases not matched to a gene; V was cut back by 2 bases and J by 4 bases. CDR3 in DNA: TGCGCCAGCAGCTTACTAGCGCCAAGCGGGGCAGATACGCAGTATTCT. This sequence encodes CASSLLAPSGADTQYS.

This chain links TRBV6-1 with TRBJ2-2; tentative D call: TRBD1 (5 bases). V lost 4 bases and J lost 0, with 9 bases in between. Germline-derived CDR1 and CDR2 are MNHNS and SASEGT. This CDR3 is built from 15 residues. DNA for the CDR3: TGTGCCAGCAGTGTACGACAGCCGAACACCGGGGAGCTGTTTTTT. It translates to CASSVRQPNTGELFF.